The 24 T cell receptor beta chains listed next were all sequenced from one sample in a study of OX40 agonist ivuxolimab in advanced cancers. Repertoires were generated with immunoSEQ multiplex PCR, while TCRdb's copy carries only in-frame clones and drops some. The sample holds some 74,000 clones; less than 95% are singletons and the top ten take 0.33%. The source was CD4+ or CD8+ T cells sorted from blood, collected in a trial of the OX40 agonist ivuxolimab. Receptors originate from an adult with an advanced solid tumor such as melanoma, head and neck, liver or kidney cancer.

The V and J genes are TRBV14 and TRBJ1-1; D gene unclear. Trimming left V 0 bases short and J 3 bases short, with 11 bases between. Germline CDR1 is SGHDN and CDR2 is FVKESK. This CDR3 is built from 15 residues. The CDR3 reads CASSQEGMWYTEAFF. CDR3 DNA: TGTGCCAGCAGCCAAGAGGGGATGTGGTACACTGAAGCTTTCTTT.

V and J are TRBV18 and TRBJ1-5; tentatively, D is TRBD1 (6 bases). Germline V lookup: CDR1 KGHSH, CDR2 LQKENI. This CDR3 is 13 amino acids long. V shed 7 bases and J shed 5 bases, with 12 bases lying between them. CDR3 sequence: CASLAGGDQPQHF. The CDR3 DNA follows: TGTGCCAGCTTGGCGGGGGGCGATCAGCCCCAGCATTTT.

J is TRBJ2-4 and V is TRBV27; 8 bases line up with TRBD1. The V gene's germline CDR1 is MNHEY and CDR2 SMNVEV (reference sequence). J lost 1 base, V lost 4 bases, and 12 bases had no gene match. The CDR3 is made up of 18 amino acids. CDR3: CASSSSGTGVLAKNIQYF. CDR3 DNA sequence: TGTGCCAGCAGTTCCTCCGGGACAGGCGTTCTGGCCAAAAACATTCAGTACTTC.

The V gene is TRBV5-6, the J gene TRBJ1-6; 8 bases align to TRBD1. V lost 9 bases, J lost 9 bases, and 8 bases stayed unmatched. CDR1 and CDR2 from the germline V gene are SGHDT and YYEEEE. The CDR3 sequence is 13 residues long. CDR3 residues: CATEDREGSPLHF. CDR3 bases: TGTGCCACCGAGGACAGGGAAGGTTCACCCCTCCACTTT.

In its sample, this clone was seen a few times. The chain couples TRBV28 to TRBJ1-2, with D hard to call. Germline CDR1 MDHEN, CDR2 SYDVKM. CDR3 size: 12 residues. The V gene lost 3 bases and the J gene lost 3 bases, with 5 bases spanning the gap. The CDR3 reads CASSFGHYGYTF. The CDR3 region has the DNA TGTGCCAGCAGTTTCGGGCACTATGGCTACACCTTC.

The rearrangement uses TRBV2 and TRBJ1-2; TRBD1 matches at 7 bases. There are 10 residues in the CDR3. The junction had 7 bases not matched to a gene; V was cut back by 9 bases and J by 12 bases. In germline, CDR1 is SNHLY, CDR2 FYNNEI. CDR3 in amino acids: CASRTGGNTF. The DNA of the CDR3 is TGTGCCAGTCGGACAGGCGGGAACACCTTC. Together with reference TRBV2 and TRBJ1-2, the CDR3 gives the full variable domain: EPEVTQTPSHQVTQMGQEVILRCVPISNHLYFYWYRQILGQKVEFLVSFYNNEISEKSEIFDDQFSVERPDGSNFTLKIRSTKLEDSAMYFCASRTGGNTFGSGTRLTVV.

This chain uses TRBV7-2 with TRBJ2-7; D is unresolved. CDR1 SGHTA and CDR2 FQGNSA come from the germline V gene. The CDR3 is 12 amino acids. V was shortened by 2 bases and J by 2 bases, with 4 bases between the two germline ends. CDR3 sequence: CASSLSTYEQYV. DNA of the CDR3: TGTGCCAGCAGCTTATCAACCTACGAGCAGTACGTC.

The rearrangement joins TRBV6-5 to TRBJ1-4, with D possibly TRBD1 on 5 matching bases. This CDR3 has 15 amino acids. V was shortened by 2 bases and J by 3 bases, with 10 bases between the two germline ends. Germline V gene sequence: CDR1 MNHEY, CDR2 SVGAGI. CDR3 sequence (DNA): TGTGCCAGCAGTTACAAGGGGTCGGCTAATGAAAAACTGTTTTTT. Translation: CASSYKGSANEKLFF.

This clone appeared once. V is TRBV9 and J is TRBJ1-1; D is perhaps TRBD1 (5 bases). Trimming took 4 bases from V and 4 from J, leaving 14 bases between them. The germline V gene encodes CDR1 SGDLS and CDR2 YYNGEE. The CDR3 has 14 residues. The CDR3 spells CASSPGPGGTEAFF. The CDR3 DNA reads TGTGCCAGCAGCCCGGGACCCGGAGGCACTGAAGCTTTCTTT.

A single count supports this clone. The J gene is TRBJ2-2, the V gene TRBV7-2; D tentatively reads TRBD1 or TRBD2 (6 bases each). The CDR3 sequence is 19 residues long. With 4 bases removed from V and 6 bases from J, the gap between germline ends came to 27 bases. Germline V gene sequence: CDR1 SGHTA, CDR2 FQGNSA. CDR3 amino acids: CASSSGPWTTGTGAGELFF. The CDR3 nucleotides read TGTGCCAGCAGCTCTGGGCCGTGGACTACAGGGACCGGGGCCGGGGAGCTGTTTTTT.

In its sample, this clone was seen once. The gene calls are TRBV15 and TRBJ2-2, with TRBD1 as a possible D gene (7 bases). The CDR3 sequence is 18 residues long. The V end lost 0 bases, the J end lost 4 bases, and 18 bases lay between the germline ends. Germline loops: CDR1 LNHNV, CDR2 YYDKDF (reference sequence). CDR3: CATSRDRGGGSSTGELFF. CDR3 DNA sequence: TGTGCCACCAGCAGAGATCGTGGAGGGGGCTCGAGCACCGGGGAGCTGTTTTTT.

This clone has only one observation. This chain links TRBV4-1 with TRBJ2-7; 7 bases map to TRBD2. Trimming cost V 1 base and J 3 bases; bases outside gene matches: 6. The CDR3 consists of 15 residues. CDR1 and CDR2 from the germline V gene are MGHRA and YSYEKL. The CDR3 is CASSQVPSGGYEQYF. CDR3 sequence (DNA): TGCGCCAGCAGCCAAGTTCCTAGCGGAGGCTACGAGCAGTACTTC.

The rearrangement uses TRBV7-9 and TRBJ2-1; D tentatively fits TRBD1 or TRBD2 (5 bases each). Germline-derived CDR1 and CDR2 are SEHNR and FQNEAQ (reference sequence). CDR3 length equals 14 residues. V gave up 2 bases and J gave up 9 bases, with 14 bases separating them. Written as DNA, the CDR3 is TGTGCCAGCAGCTTATATGGCAGGGAGACTGAGCAGTTCTTC. Translating it yields CASSLYGRETEQFF.

The chain is built from TRBV2 and TRBJ1-1, with TRBD1 as a possible D gene (5 bases). CDR1 and CDR2 from the germline V gene are SNHLY and FYNNEI. V was shortened by 9 bases and J by 6 bases, with 20 bases between the two germline ends. The CDR3 is 14 amino acids. The CDR3 nucleotides are TGTGCCAGGGGGGGTAAAAATTCCGATTCTGAAGCTTTCTTT. This sequence encodes CARGGKNSDSEAFF.

V is TRBV6-6 and J is TRBJ1-5; 7 nucleotides match TRBD1. Per the germline V gene, CDR1 is MNHNY and CDR2 is SVGAGI (reference sequence). The CDR3 covers 13 residues. V lost 5 bases, J lost 5 bases, and 3 bases stayed unmatched. CDR3 loop: CASSPDRDQPQHF. The CDR3 coding sequence is TGTGCCAGCAGTCCCGACAGGGATCAGCCCCAGCATTTT.

The V and J genes are TRBV7-2 and TRBJ1-5, with D perhaps matching TRBD1 (5 bases). The CDR3 length is 15 residues. Trimming removed 1 base at V and 5 bases at J, with 12 bases between. Germline assignment: CDR1 SGHTA and CDR2 FQGNSA. The CDR3 sequence is CASSLGPGTYQPQHF. The CDR3, as DNA: TGTGCCAGCAGCTTAGGCCCAGGGACGTATCAGCCCCAGCATTTT.

This CDR3 is CASSHQPGTDQETQYF. CDR3 nucleotide sequence: TGTGCCAGCAGCCATCAGCCCGGGACAGATCAAGAGACCCAGTACTTC. This rearrangement joins TRBV16 to TRBJ2-5, with 7 positions matching TRBD1. V lost 3 bases to trimming and J lost 2 bases; unmatched junction nucleotides: 9. CDR3 length: 16 residues. Looked up from germline, CDR1 is KGHSY and CDR2 is FQNENV.

J is TRBJ2-7 and V is TRBV27, with 12 bases identical to TRBD1. With 5 bases clipped from V and 5 bases from J, the junction kept 4 bases outside the gene matches. From germline, CDR1 is MNHEY and CDR2 SMNVEV (reference sequence). The CDR3 consists of 14 residues. The CDR3 loop is CASSGTGGRNEQYF. CDR3 in DNA: TGTGCCAGCAGTGGGACAGGGGGCCGCAACGAGCAGTACTTC.

This chain links TRBV10-2 with TRBJ2-5, with a possible D match to TRBD1 (6 bases). Per the germline V gene, CDR1 is WSHSY and CDR2 is SAAADI. This CDR3 is built from 13 residues. The V end lost 2 bases, the J end lost 7 bases, and 11 bases lay between the germline ends. This CDR3 reads CASSENIGGTQYF. CDR3 DNA sequence: TGCGCCAGCAGTGAGAATATAGGGGGGACCCAGTACTTC.

V is TRBV28 and J is TRBJ1-2; 7 positions match TRBD1. The CDR3 runs to 15 residues. V was clipped by 3 bases and J by 6 bases; unmatched bases: 10. Germline lookup yields CDR1 MDHEN and CDR2 SYDVKM. The CDR3: CASSFLRGGSNGYTF. The CDR3 DNA sequence: TGTGCCAGCAGTTTTCTACGAGGGGGCAGTAATGGCTACACCTTC.

This chain joins TRBV5-6 and TRBJ2-7; the match to TRBD1 covers 7 bases. Per the germline V gene, CDR1 is SGHDT and CDR2 is YYEEEE. V dropped 2 bases and J dropped 6; count of bases not matched to a gene: 2. CDR3 size: 12 residues. The CDR3 DNA reads as TGTGCCAGCAGCTTAGGGGGCCCCGAGCAGTACGTC. It is translated as CASSLGGPEQYV.

This sequence joins TRBV28 and TRBJ2-1; D is uncertain. The V gene lost 8 bases and the J gene lost 2 bases, with 4 bases spanning the gap. Looked up from germline, CDR1 is MDHEN and CDR2 is SYDVKM. The CDR3 length is 11 residues. CDR3: CASGPYNEQFF. The CDR3 DNA reads as TGTGCCAGCGGACCCTACAATGAGCAGTTCTTC.

The chain recombines TRBV19 with TRBJ1-6, with D unresolved. This CDR3 comprises 14 residues. V shed 3 bases and J shed 10 bases, with 13 bases lying between them. The germline gives CDR1 LNHDA, CDR2 SQIVND (reference sequence). DNA of the CDR3: TGTGCCAGTAGTATTGTCGAGGGAGCATCACCCCTCCACTTT. It encodes CASSIVEGASPLHF.

The J gene is TRBJ1-1, the V gene TRBV7-9, with D uncertain. Trimming cost V 4 bases and J 0 bases, with 6 bases left between them. Looked up from germline, CDR1 is SEHNR and CDR2 is FQNEAQ (reference sequence). The CDR3 totals 13 residues. The CDR3: CASSSRLNTEAFF. The DNA of the CDR3 is TGTGCCAGCAGCTCCAGATTGAACACTGAAGCTTTCTTT.